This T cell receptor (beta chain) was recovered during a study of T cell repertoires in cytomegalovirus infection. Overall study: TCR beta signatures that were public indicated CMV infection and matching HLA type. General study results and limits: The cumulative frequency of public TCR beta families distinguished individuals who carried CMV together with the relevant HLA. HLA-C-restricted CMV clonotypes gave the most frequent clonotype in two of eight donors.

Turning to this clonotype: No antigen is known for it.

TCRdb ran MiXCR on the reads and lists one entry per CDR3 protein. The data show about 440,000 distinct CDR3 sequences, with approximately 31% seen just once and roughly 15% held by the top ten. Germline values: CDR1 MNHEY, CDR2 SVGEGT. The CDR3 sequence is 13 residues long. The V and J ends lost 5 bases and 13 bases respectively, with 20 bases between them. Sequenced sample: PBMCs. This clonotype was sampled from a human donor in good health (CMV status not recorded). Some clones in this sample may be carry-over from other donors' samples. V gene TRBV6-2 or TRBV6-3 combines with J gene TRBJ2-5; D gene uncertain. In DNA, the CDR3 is TGTGCCAGCAGTCTAGTCGAGGCAGAGACCAGGTACTTC. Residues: CASSLVEAETRYF.